Detailed here is one T cell receptor beta chain. This sample was taken from a study of blood T cell repertoires in COVID-19. The CDR3 loop spans 16 amino acids. Looked up from germline, CDR1 is LNHDA and CDR2 is SQIVND (reference sequence). V lost 10 bases and J lost 3, with 21 bases in between. Data came from immunoSEQ multiplex PCR; TCRdb stores just in-frame clones and leaves some out. The table includes 350,000 or so clones, approximately 88% detected once. This rearrangement joins TRBV19 to TRBJ1-4; TRBD1 is a possible D gene (6 bases). The origin of this receptor is a young woman with COVID-19, enrolled during active disease. Sequenced sample: peripheral blood. The CDR3, as DNA: TGTGCCACCCGCGATGGGGGCGTCGTGGCTAATGAAAAACTGTTTTTT. Its protein is CATRDGGVVANEKLFF.